This TCR beta chain was profiled in a study of cytomegalovirus exposure and HLA in healthy donors. Amplification used 60 Vbeta primers and 13 Jbeta primers. Here immunoSEQ multiplex PCR was the method, and the copy in TCRdb shows in-frame clones only, minus some. Of roughly 160,000 clones listed, around 79% are singletons. The V and J ends lost 6 bases and 4 bases respectively, with 18 bases between them. CDR1 and CDR2 (germline): SGHTA, FQGNSA. CDR3 size: 15 residues. A remark on this clone: Its target is not known.

Overall study results and limits: Rarity characterized most TCR sequences, yet some public TCRs appeared in many donors.

The sequence came from a female donor in good health and CMV-seronegative. The chain carries TRBV7-2 and TRBJ2-5; perhaps TRBD1 as D (7 bases). Sequencing was carried out using PBMCs. As DNA, the CDR3 is TGTGCCAGCAGAACCGCCCACAGGGGAGGAGAGACCCAGTACTTC. Amino acid sequence: CASRTAHRGGETQYF.